What follows are 13 T cell receptor beta chains derived from one specimen sequenced in a study of cytomegalovirus exposure and HLA in healthy donors (dated by TCRdb to the late 2010s). The library was made by the immunoSEQ multiplex PCR assay. The multiplex PCR relied on a mix of 60 forward primers for TCR Vbeta segments and 13 reverse primers for TCR Jbeta segments. Imported from immuneACCESS, the table was reduced by TCRdb to in-frame sequences with V and J called. These copies leave out some clones; in studies compared against another copy, an unresolved V gene accounts for under half, and the cause of the remainder is not known. In this sample the table shows tens of thousands of clones, 69% of which occur a single time. Jointly, the top ten make up approximately 2.9% of the sample. The sequenced sample was PBMCs. The origin of the receptors is a man aged 45-65 years in good health and CMV-seronegative.

V and J are TRBV18 and TRBJ1-2; no reliable D call. The CDR3 is 14 residues long. Germline CDR1 is KGHSH and CDR2 is LQKENI. V was trimmed by 2 bases and J by 0 bases, leaving 7 bases between them. Here the CDR3 reads CASSPSSANYGYTF. The CDR3, as DNA: TGTGCCAGCTCACCAAGTTCAGCTAACTATGGCTACACCTTC.

As to this clone: At the DNA level, this CDR3 is encoded by other sequences in the same sample as well. V and J are TRBV5-1 and TRBJ1-1, with 8 positions matching TRBD1. Germline lookup yields CDR1 SGHRS and CDR2 YFSETQ. Trimming removed 7 bases from V and 3 bases from J; junction bases left unmatched: 8. CDR3 size: 14 residues. The CDR3 loop is CASGNRGGDTEAFF. As DNA, the CDR3 is TGCGCCAGCGGAAACAGGGGGGGCGACACTGAAGCTTTCTTT.

The CDR3 here is CASQVGVGRGETQYF. The CDR3 region has the DNA TGCGCCAGCCAAGTCGGGGTCGGGAGAGGAGAGACCCAGTACTTC. The genes are TRBV5-1 and TRBJ2-5, with D possibly TRBD2 on 6 matching bases. Trimming removed 7 bases at V and 4 bases at J, with 20 bases between. The CDR3 contains 15 residues. From germline, CDR1 is SGHRS and CDR2 YFSETQ.

The gene calls are TRBV5-4 and TRBJ1-1; D is uncertain. The V gene's germline CDR1 is SGHNT and CDR2 YYREEE (reference sequence). The CDR3 runs 15 residues. Trimming took 5 bases from V and 7 from J, leaving 21 bases between them. The chain's CDR3 is CASSPRTAFAGEAFF. The CDR3 DNA reads TGTGCCAGCAGTCCCAGAACCGCTTTTGCGGGTGAAGCTTTCTTT.

The J gene is TRBJ1-2, the V gene TRBV9; 10 nucleotides match TRBD1. CDR3 length: 14 residues. The V segment lost 4 bases and the J segment 3 bases; nucleotides outside the gene matches: 3. Germline CDR1 SGDLS, CDR2 YYNGEE. The DNA of the CDR3 is TGTGCCAGCAGCCCCGGGACAGGGGACTATGGCTACACCTTC. Translated, it gives CASSPGTGDYGYTF.

This clone appeared a few times. The V and J genes are TRBV7-8 and TRBJ2-7, with TRBD1 as a possible D gene (5 bases). Germline-derived CDR1 and CDR2 are SGHVS and FQNEAQ. The length of the CDR3 is 13 residues. Trimming removed 3 bases from V and 12 bases from J, with 18 bases in between. The CDR3 is CASSLGQAYELYF. In DNA form, the CDR3 reads TGTGCCAGCAGCTTGGGGCAGGCCTACGAACTGTACTTC. The whole variable domain, remainder taken from reference TRBV7-8 and TRBJ2-7, is GAGVSQSPRYKVAKRGQDVALRCDPISGHVSLFWYQQALGQGPEFLTYFQNEAQLDKSGLPSDRFFAERPEGSVSTLKIQRTQQEDSAVYLCASSLGQAYELYFGPGTRLTVT.

The V call is TRBV7-9, the J call TRBJ2-3; TRBD1 might be the D (5 bases). The CDR3 is 14 residues long. Looked up from germline, CDR1 is SEHNR and CDR2 is FQNEAQ (reference sequence). V was trimmed by 3 bases and J by 5 bases, leaving 12 bases between them. In DNA form, the CDR3 reads TGTGCCAGCAGCTTGATTCTAGGGGTAGATACGCAGTATTTT. Its protein is CASSLILGVDTQYF.

The chain combines TRBV9 with TRBJ2-1; 7 nucleotides match TRBD2. Looked up from germline, CDR1 is SGDLS and CDR2 is YYNGEE. The trim removed 0 bases at V and 4 bases at J, leaving 4 bases unmatched. The CDR3 is 15 amino acids. The CDR3 DNA reads TGTGCCAGCAGCGTAGAGGGACTACGTTACAATGAGCAGTTCTTC. It codes for CASSVEGLRYNEQFF.

The chain links TRBV4-1 to TRBJ1-5; the D gene is possibly TRBD1 (6 bases). CDR3 length: 15 amino acids. From germline, CDR1 is MGHRA and CDR2 YSYEKL. V lost 0 bases and J 6 bases, leaving 12 bases between the germline ends. The CDR3 region is CASSQESGEGQPQHF. CDR3 in DNA: TGCGCCAGCAGCCAAGAGTCAGGGGAAGGTCAGCCCCAGCATTTT.

J is TRBJ2-5 and V is TRBV7-9; 7 bases are a match to TRBD2. CDR1 and CDR2 (germline): SEHNR, FQNEAQ (reference sequence). J gave up 0 bases and V 4 bases, and 11 bases lay outside the gene matches. The length of the CDR3 is 17 residues. The chain's CDR3 is CASSSSGSGSYQETQYF. The CDR3, as DNA: TGTGCCAGCAGCTCGTCGGGTAGCGGGTCGTACCAAGAGACCCAGTACTTC.

The chain is built from TRBV5-1 and TRBJ1-2; 10 bases line up with TRBD1. The CDR3 spans 13 residues. The V gene end was trimmed by 6 bases and the J gene end by 5 bases; junction bases not matched to a gene: 4. Germline loops: CDR1 SGHRS, CDR2 YFSETQ. CDR3 nucleotide sequence: TGCGCCAGCACTGGGACAGGGGTTTATGGCTACACCTTC. It yields the protein CASTGTGVYGYTF.

The rearrangement joins TRBV4-1 to TRBJ2-1; 13 bases are shared with TRBD2. J was trimmed by 6 bases and V by 6 bases; bases with no gene match: 5. CDR1 MGHRA and CDR2 YSYEKL come from the germline V gene. CDR3 size: 15 residues. As DNA, the CDR3 is TGCGCCAGCAGGGCGGGACTAGCGGGAAGCAATGAGCAGTTCTTC. This encodes CASRAGLAGSNEQFF.

The gene calls are TRBV6-6 and TRBJ1-1; D might be TRBD1 (6 bases). Looked up from germline, CDR1 is MNHNY and CDR2 is SVGAGI (reference sequence). This CDR3 has 14 amino acids. Trimming pared 6 bases from V and 0 bases from J, leaving 11 bases between. The CDR3 reads CASRLTGVNTEAFF. CDR3 bases: TGTGCCAGCAGATTGACAGGAGTGAACACTGAAGCTTTCTTT.